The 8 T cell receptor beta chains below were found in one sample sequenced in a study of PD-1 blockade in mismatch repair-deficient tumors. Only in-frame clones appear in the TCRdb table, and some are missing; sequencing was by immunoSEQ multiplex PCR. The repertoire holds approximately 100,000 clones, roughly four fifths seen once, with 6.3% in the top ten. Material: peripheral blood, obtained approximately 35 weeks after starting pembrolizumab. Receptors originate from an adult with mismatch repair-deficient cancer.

The CDR3: CASSLVGRANTEAFF. The CDR3 DNA reads TGTGCCAGCAGCTTGGTGGGCAGGGCGAACACTGAAGCTTTCTTT. V and J are TRBV5-6 and TRBJ1-1; D perhaps matches TRBD1 (5 bases). V lost 0 bases and J lost 1, with 10 bases in between. CDR1 and CDR2 (germline): SGHDT, YYEEEE. The CDR3 consists of 15 residues. Filled out from reference TRBV5-6 and TRBJ1-1, the complete variable domain reads DAGVTQSPTHLIKTRGQQVTLRCSPKSGHDTVSWYQQALGQGPQFIFQYYEEEERQRGNFPDRFSGHQFPNYSSELNVNALLLGDSALYLCASSLVGRANTEAFFGQGTRLTVV.

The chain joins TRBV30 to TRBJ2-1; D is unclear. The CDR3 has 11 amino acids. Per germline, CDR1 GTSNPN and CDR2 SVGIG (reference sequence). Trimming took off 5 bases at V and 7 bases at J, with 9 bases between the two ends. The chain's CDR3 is CAWSEINEQFF. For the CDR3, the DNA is TGTGCCTGGTCAGAGATAAATGAGCAGTTCTTC.

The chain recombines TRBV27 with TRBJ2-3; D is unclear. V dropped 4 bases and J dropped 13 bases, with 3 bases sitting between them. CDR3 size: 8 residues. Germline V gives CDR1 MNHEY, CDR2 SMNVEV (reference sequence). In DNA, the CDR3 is TGTGCCAGCAGTTACAAGTATTTT. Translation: CASSYKYF.

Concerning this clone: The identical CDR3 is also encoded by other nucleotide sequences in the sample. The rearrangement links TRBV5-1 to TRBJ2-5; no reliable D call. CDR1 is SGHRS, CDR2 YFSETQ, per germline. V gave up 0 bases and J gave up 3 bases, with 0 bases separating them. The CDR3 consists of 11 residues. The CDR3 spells CASSLEETQYF. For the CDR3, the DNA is TGCGCCAGCAGCTTGGAAGAGACCCAGTACTTC. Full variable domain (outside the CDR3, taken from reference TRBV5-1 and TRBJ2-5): KAGVTQTPRYLIKTRGQQVTLSCSPISGHRSVSWYQQTPGQGLQFLFEYFSETQRNKGNFPGRFSGRQFSNSRSEMNVSTLELGDSALYLCASSLEETQYFGPGTRLLVL.

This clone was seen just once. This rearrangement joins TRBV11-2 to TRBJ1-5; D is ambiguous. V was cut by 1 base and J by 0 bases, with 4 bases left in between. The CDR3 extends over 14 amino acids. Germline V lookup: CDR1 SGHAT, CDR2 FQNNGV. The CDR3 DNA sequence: TGTGCCAGCAGCTTAGCCGTTAGCAATCAGCCCCAGCATTTT. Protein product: CASSLAVSNQPQHF.

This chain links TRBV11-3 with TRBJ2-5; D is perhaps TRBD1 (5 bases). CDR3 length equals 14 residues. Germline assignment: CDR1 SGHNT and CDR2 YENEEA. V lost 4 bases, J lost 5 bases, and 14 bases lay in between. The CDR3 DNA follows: TGTGCCAGCAGCTCACTGTCAGGGCTGGAGACCCAGTACTTC. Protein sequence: CASSSLSGLETQYF.

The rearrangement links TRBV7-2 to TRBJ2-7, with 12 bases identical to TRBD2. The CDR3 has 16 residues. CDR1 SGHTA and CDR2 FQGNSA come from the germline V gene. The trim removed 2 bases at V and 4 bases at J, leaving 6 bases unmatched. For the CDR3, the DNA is TGTGCCAGCAGCTTACTACTAGCGGGAGGTCAGTACGAGCAGTACTTC. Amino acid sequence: CASSLLLAGGQYEQYF. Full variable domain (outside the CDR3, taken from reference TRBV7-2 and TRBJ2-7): GAGVSQSPSNKVTEKGKDVELRCDPISGHTALYWYRQSLGQGLEFLIYFQGNSAPDKSGLPSDRFSAERTGGSVSTLTIQRTQQEDSAVYLCASSLLLAGGQYEQYFGPGTRLTVT.

The CDR3 region is CASSLTLGETQYF. The CDR3 bases are TGTGCCAGCAGCTTAACCTTGGGGGAGACCCAGTACTTC. The chain has TRBV7-9 and TRBJ2-5; no firm D call. Trimming removed 2 bases at V and 5 bases at J, with 9 bases between. The CDR3 covers 13 residues. Germline V gene lookup returns CDR1 SEHNR and CDR2 FQNEAQ (reference sequence).